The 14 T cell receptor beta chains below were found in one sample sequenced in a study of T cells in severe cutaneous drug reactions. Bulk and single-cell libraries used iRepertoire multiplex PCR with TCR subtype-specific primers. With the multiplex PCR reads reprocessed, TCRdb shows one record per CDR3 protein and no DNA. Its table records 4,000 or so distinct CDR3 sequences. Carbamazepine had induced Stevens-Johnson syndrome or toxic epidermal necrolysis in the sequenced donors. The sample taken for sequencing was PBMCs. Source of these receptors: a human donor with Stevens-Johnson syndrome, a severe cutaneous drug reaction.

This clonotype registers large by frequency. CDR3: CASSTGTEQYF. The chain recombines TRBV7-6 with TRBJ2-7; TCRdb outputs TRBD1, but without DNA this stays unchecked. CDR3 size: 11 residues. The V gene's germline CDR1 is SGHVS and CDR2 FNYEAQ.

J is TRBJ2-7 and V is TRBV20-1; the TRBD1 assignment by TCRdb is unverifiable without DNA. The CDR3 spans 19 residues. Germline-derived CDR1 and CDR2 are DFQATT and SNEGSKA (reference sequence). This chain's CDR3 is CSARGGTGDRPEFSYEQYF.

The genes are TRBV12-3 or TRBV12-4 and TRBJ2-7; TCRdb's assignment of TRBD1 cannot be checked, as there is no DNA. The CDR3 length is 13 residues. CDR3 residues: CASSWDRGYEQYF.

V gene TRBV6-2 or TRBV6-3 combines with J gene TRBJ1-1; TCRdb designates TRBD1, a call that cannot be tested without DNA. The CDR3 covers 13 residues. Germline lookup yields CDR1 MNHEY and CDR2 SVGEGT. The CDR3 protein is CASSRQMNTEAFF.

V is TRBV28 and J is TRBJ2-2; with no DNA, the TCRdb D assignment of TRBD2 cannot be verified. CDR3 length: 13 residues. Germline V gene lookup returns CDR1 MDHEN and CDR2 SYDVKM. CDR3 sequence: CASSLGPYGELFF.

This CDR3 reads CSAREVLSPHYNEQFF. The chain has TRBV20-1 and TRBJ2-1; TCRdb picks TRBD1, but there is no DNA to check that call. The CDR3 is made up of 16 amino acids. Per germline, CDR1 DFQATT and CDR2 SNEGSKA (reference sequence).

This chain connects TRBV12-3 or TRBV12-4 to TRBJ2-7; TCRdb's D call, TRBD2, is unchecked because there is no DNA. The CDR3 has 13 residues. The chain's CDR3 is CASSFMGLDEQYF.

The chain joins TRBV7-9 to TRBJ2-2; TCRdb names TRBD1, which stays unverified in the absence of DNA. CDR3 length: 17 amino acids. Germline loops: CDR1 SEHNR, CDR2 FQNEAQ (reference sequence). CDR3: CASSLVTRDTFTGELFF.

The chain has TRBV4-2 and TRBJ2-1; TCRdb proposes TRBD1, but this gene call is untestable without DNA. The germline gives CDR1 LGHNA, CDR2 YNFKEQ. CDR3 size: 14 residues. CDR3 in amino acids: CASSQGATPNEQFF.

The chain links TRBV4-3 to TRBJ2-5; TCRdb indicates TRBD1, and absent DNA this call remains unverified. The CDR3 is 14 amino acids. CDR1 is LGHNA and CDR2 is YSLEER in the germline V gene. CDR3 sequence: CASSQIGQKETQYF.

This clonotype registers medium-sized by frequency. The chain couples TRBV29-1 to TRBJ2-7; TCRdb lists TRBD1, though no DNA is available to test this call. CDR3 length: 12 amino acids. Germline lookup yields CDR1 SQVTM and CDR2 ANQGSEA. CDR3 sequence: CSVASDSYEQYF.

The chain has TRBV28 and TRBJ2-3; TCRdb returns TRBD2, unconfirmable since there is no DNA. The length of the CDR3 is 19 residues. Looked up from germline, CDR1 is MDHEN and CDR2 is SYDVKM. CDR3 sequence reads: CASRYVRGGYLPHTDTQYF. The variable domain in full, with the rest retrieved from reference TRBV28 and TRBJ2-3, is DVKVTQSSRYLVKRTGEKVFLECVQDMDHENMFWYRQDPGLGLRLIYFSYDVKMKEKGDIPEGYSVSREKKERFSLILESASTNQTSMYLCASRYVRGGYLPHTDTQYFGPGTRLTVL.

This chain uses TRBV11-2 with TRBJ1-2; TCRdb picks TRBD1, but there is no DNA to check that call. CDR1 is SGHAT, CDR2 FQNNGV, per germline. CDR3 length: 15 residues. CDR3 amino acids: CASSLDVTGDYGYTF.

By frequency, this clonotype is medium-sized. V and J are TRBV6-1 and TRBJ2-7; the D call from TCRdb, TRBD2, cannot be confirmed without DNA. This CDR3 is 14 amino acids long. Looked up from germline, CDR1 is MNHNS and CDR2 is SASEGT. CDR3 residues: CASSPGLISYEQYF.